The 27 T cell receptor beta chains below were found in one sample sequenced in a study of cytomegalovirus exposure and HLA in healthy donors. PCR amplification relied on 60 Vbeta primers (plus 13 Jbeta primers). The data were produced by immunoSEQ multiplex PCR, yet TCRdb's version contains in-frame clones alone and is incomplete. This sample's clone table lists around 100,000 clones. Sequencing was performed on PBMCs. All receptors come from a man aged 35 to 55 in good health and CMV-seronegative.

The chain has TRBV4-3 and TRBJ1-2; D is uncertain. The CDR3 consists of 15 residues. Germline CDR1 and CDR2: LGHNA and YSLEER. V was cut by 1 base and J by 6 bases, with 15 bases left in between. CDR3 in amino acids: CASSQVGLGGDGYTF. CDR3 DNA: TGCGCCAGCAGCCAAGTAGGTCTAGGAGGCGATGGCTACACCTTC.

V usage is TRBV29-1 and J usage is TRBJ2-7, with D possibly matching TRBD2 (5 bases). V was cut by 4 bases and J by 5 bases, with 6 bases left in between. CDR1 is SQVTM, CDR2 ANQGSEA, per germline. The CDR3 has 10 amino acids. The CDR3 loop reads CSVAEDEQYF. For the CDR3, the DNA is TGCAGCGTTGCGGAGGACGAGCAGTACTTC.

V is TRBV7-9 and J is TRBJ2-5; D unclear. Germline lookup yields CDR1 SEHNR and CDR2 FQNEAQ (reference sequence). This CDR3 region has 11 residues. The V end was cut by 5 bases, the J end by 5 bases, with 6 bases between. CDR3 in DNA: TGTGCCAGCAGCCAGGATGAGACCCAGTACTTC. Amino acids: CASSQDETQYF.

The rearrangement uses TRBV19 and TRBJ1-2, with D perhaps TRBD1 (5 bases). Germline CDR1 LNHDA, CDR2 SQIVND (reference sequence). The CDR3 is 13 amino acids. The ends were cut back, 6 bases at V and 3 bases at J, with 11 bases in the middle. The CDR3 nucleotides are TGTGCCAGTAGCCGGGGGGGGGACTATGGCTACACCTTC. It translates to CASSRGGDYGYTF. The variable domain in full, with the rest retrieved from reference TRBV19 and TRBJ1-2, is DGGITQSPKYLFRKEGQNVTLSCEQNLNHDAMYWYRQDPGQGLRLIYYSQIVNDFQKGDIAEGYSVSREKKESFPLTVTSAQKNPTAFYLCASSRGGDYGYTFGSGTRLTVV.

The rearrangement links TRBV5-1 to TRBJ2-5; 12 nucleotides line up with TRBD1. This CDR3 is 17 amino acids long. V lost 2 bases to trimming and J lost 1 base; unmatched junction nucleotides: 6. Germline lookup yields CDR1 SGHRS and CDR2 YFSETQ. The CDR3 loop reads CASSLVPGQGAQETQYF. Here the CDR3 DNA reads TGCGCCAGCAGCTTAGTCCCGGGACAGGGGGCCCAAGAGACCCAGTACTTC.

The chain employs TRBV5-1 and TRBJ2-5, with 11 bases identical to TRBD2. Germline V lookup: CDR1 SGHRS, CDR2 YFSETQ. The length of the CDR3 is 16 residues. Losses at the gene ends were 0 bases for V and 4 bases for J; bases not matched to a gene: 5. The CDR3 protein is CASSLATSGRVETQYF. In DNA, the CDR3 is TGCGCCAGCAGCTTGGCCACTAGCGGGAGAGTAGAGACCCAGTACTTC.

CDR3 coding DNA: TGCGCCAGCAGCTTGGCCGGGGGGACAGGGGGCTACGAGCAGTACTTC. Protein sequence: CASSLAGGTGGYEQYF. The chain has TRBV5-1 and TRBJ2-7; TRBD1 agrees at 11 bases. The V segment lost 0 bases and the J segment 3 bases; nucleotides outside the gene matches: 5. The germline gives CDR1 SGHRS, CDR2 YFSETQ. CDR3 length: 16 residues.

The chain couples TRBV19 to TRBJ2-4; D perhaps matches TRBD2 (5 bases). The germline gives CDR1 LNHDA, CDR2 SQIVND (reference sequence). CDR3 length: 15 amino acids. V was shortened by 7 bases and J by 3 bases, with 16 bases between the two germline ends. The CDR3 protein is CASMSSWSGKNIQYF. The CDR3 region has the DNA TGTGCCAGTATGTCTAGCTGGTCTGGCAAAAACATTCAGTACTTC.

CDR3 loop: CAWILRGKGQETQYF. The CDR3, as DNA: TGTGCCTGGATTTTAAGGGGAAAGGGACAAGAGACCCAGTACTTC. V and J are TRBV30 and TRBJ2-5; tentative D call: TRBD1 (5 bases). Between the trimmed V and J ends, which lost 4 bases and 2 bases, there was a span of 17 bases. The CDR3 spans 15 residues. Per the germline V gene, CDR1 is GTSNPN and CDR2 is SVGIG (reference sequence).

The CDR3 sequence: CASSSRAGGTDTQYF. The CDR3 DNA reads TGTGCCAGCAGCTCGAGAGCGGGAGGGACAGATACGCAGTATTTT. V is TRBV7-2 and J is TRBJ2-3; 10 bases align to TRBD2. The junction had 4 bases not matched to a gene; V was cut back by 4 bases and J by 3 bases. The germline CDR1 and CDR2 sequences are SGHTA and FQGNSA. The CDR3 runs to 15 residues.

This chain links TRBV7-9 with TRBJ2-1; 8 nucleotides agree with TRBD1. The length of the CDR3 is 16 residues. Trimming cost V 6 bases and J 6 bases; bases outside gene matches: 13. Per the germline V gene, CDR1 is SEHNR and CDR2 is FQNEAQ (reference sequence). DNA of the CDR3: TGTGCCAGCAGTTCGACAGGGGCCTCGTCGTTCAATGAGCAGTTCTTC. Its protein product is CASSSTGASSFNEQFF.

The chain is built from TRBV5-8 and TRBJ1-4; TRBD1 aligns across 7 bases. CDR1 and CDR2 from the germline V gene are SGHTS and YDEGEE. The trim removed 3 bases at V and 4 bases at J, leaving 3 bases unmatched. The CDR3 is 14 amino acids. CDR3 nucleotides: TGTGCCAGCAGCTCGGGACAGCTTAATGAAAAACTGTTTTTT. Translated, it gives CASSSGQLNEKLFF.

The CDR3 loop reads CASSPREKETQYF. In DNA, the CDR3 is TGTGCCAGCTCACCACGCGAGAAAGAGACCCAGTACTTC. The chain uses TRBV18 and TRBJ2-5; D unresolved. V was cut by 1 base and J by 3 bases, with 6 bases left in between. The V gene's germline CDR1 is KGHSH and CDR2 LQKENI. The CDR3 runs to 13 residues.

DNA for the CDR3: TGTGCCAGCAGCGTAGGAGAGGGACCCGGAGGGGAGACCCAGTACTTC. It translates to CASSVGEGPGGETQYF. The chain couples TRBV9 to TRBJ2-5; maybe TRBD2 (6 bases). V was trimmed by 0 bases and J by 5 bases, leaving 17 bases between them. CDR3 length equals 16 residues. Germline V gives CDR1 SGDLS, CDR2 YYNGEE.

The chain has TRBV6-4 and TRBJ2-3; 7 bases are a match to TRBD2. From germline, CDR1 is MRHNA and CDR2 SNTAGT. V lost 0 bases, J lost 2 bases, and 2 bases stayed unmatched. This CDR3 is 15 amino acids long. The CDR3 DNA is TGTGCCAGCAGTGACTCAGCGGGGACCACAGATACGCAGTATTTT. This translates into CASSDSAGTTDTQYF.

This chain joins TRBV6-1 and TRBJ2-1; D might be TRBD1 (5 bases). Trimming removed 6 bases from V and 10 bases from J, with 7 bases in between. The CDR3 sequence is 10 residues long. CDR1 is MNHNS and CDR2 is SASEGT in the germline V gene. The CDR3 spells CASRGPEQFF. CDR3 DNA sequence: TGTGCCAGCAGGGGGCCGGAGCAGTTCTTC.

DNA for the CDR3: TGTGCCAGCAGTGAAGCGCTTTGGGACAGGAATGAAAAACTGTTTTTT. As protein: CASSEALWDRNEKLFF. The rearrangement joins TRBV6-1 to TRBJ1-4; 8 bases align to TRBD1. The CDR3 is 16 amino acids. Trimming removed 0 bases from V and 5 bases from J; junction bases left unmatched: 5. CDR1 and CDR2 from the germline V gene are MNHNS and SASEGT.

The genes are TRBV9 and TRBJ1-1, with 9 bases lining up with TRBD1. There are 15 residues in the CDR3. CDR1 is SGDLS, CDR2 YYNGEE, per germline. Trimming took 3 bases from V and 2 from J; bases not matched to a gene: 5. CDR3 region: CASSGGTGYNTEAFF. Written as DNA, the CDR3 is TGTGCCAGCAGCGGAGGGACAGGGTATAACACTGAAGCTTTCTTT. Supplemented by reference TRBV9 and TRBJ1-1, the full variable domain reads DSGVTQTPKHLITATGQRVTLRCSPRSGDLSVYWYQQSLDQGLQFLIQYYNGEERAKGNILERFSAQQFPDLHSELNLSSLELGDSALYFCASSGGTGYNTEAFFGQGTRLTVV.

The V call is TRBV7-6, the J call TRBJ2-3, with D possibly matching TRBD2 (5 bases). Germline V gives CDR1 SGHVS, CDR2 FNYEAQ. This CDR3 is built from 16 residues. V shed 1 base and J shed 2 bases, with 13 bases lying between them. CDR3 sequence: CASSLGGRVHTDTQYF. DNA for the CDR3: TGTGCCAGCAGCTTAGGCGGGCGGGTTCACACAGATACGCAGTATTTT.

The V gene is TRBV6-1, the J gene TRBJ2-7, with 10 bases identical to TRBD2. Germline-derived CDR1 and CDR2 are MNHNS and SASEGT. J gave up 3 bases and V 4 bases, and 6 bases lay outside the gene matches. The CDR3 has 15 residues. CDR3: CASSGEASGSYEQYF. CDR3 bases: TGTGCCAGCAGTGGGGAGGCTAGCGGGAGCTACGAGCAGTACTTC.

The chain employs TRBV5-1 and TRBJ1-2; D unresolved. This CDR3 contains 14 residues. Germline V gene sequence: CDR1 SGHRS, CDR2 YFSETQ. V was pared by 0 bases and J by 0 bases, with 6 bases between. Here the CDR3 DNA reads TGCGCCAGCAGCTTGGACACACCTAACTATGGCTACACCTTC. Translated: CASSLDTPNYGYTF.

The chain joins TRBV7-8 to TRBJ2-6, with no clear D. V lost 4 bases, J lost 0 bases, and 7 bases lay in between. This CDR3 contains 15 residues. From germline, CDR1 is SGHVS and CDR2 FQNEAQ. CDR3 amino acids: CASSSLPSGANVLTF. In DNA, the CDR3 is TGTGCCAGCAGCTCGCTACCCTCTGGGGCCAACGTCCTGACTTTC. The full variable domain, rest sourced from reference TRBV7-8 and TRBJ2-6, is GAGVSQSPRYKVAKRGQDVALRCDPISGHVSLFWYQQALGQGPEFLTYFQNEAQLDKSGLPSDRFFAERPEGSVSTLKIQRTQQEDSAVYLCASSSLPSGANVLTFGAGSRLTVL.

This rearrangement joins TRBV5-1 to TRBJ2-7, with 8 bases that match TRBD1. J was trimmed by 3 bases and V by 1 base; bases with no gene match: 9. Looked up from germline, CDR1 is SGHRS and CDR2 is YFSETQ. The CDR3 is 16 residues long. CDR3 region: CASSLKPGGQDYEQYF. Here the CDR3 DNA reads TGCGCCAGCAGCTTGAAGCCCGGGGGACAGGACTACGAGCAGTACTTC.

Here the CDR3 reads CASSAVGSQETQYF. As DNA, the CDR3 is TGTGCCAGCAGCGCGGTTGGGTCCCAAGAGACCCAGTACTTC. The rearrangement joins TRBV7-7 to TRBJ2-5; D gene unclear. Germline V CDR1 and CDR2: SSHAT, FNYEAQ (reference sequence). The CDR3 totals 14 residues. Trimming removed 5 bases at V and 1 base at J, with 11 bases between. The full variable domain, in which reference TRBV7-7 and TRBJ2-5 provide the parts outside the CDR3, is GAGVSQSPRYKVTKRGQDVTLRCDPISSHATLYWYQQALGQGPEFLTYFNYEAQPDKSGLPSDRFSAERPEGSISTLTIQRTEQRDSAMYRCASSAVGSQETQYFGPGTRLLVL.

V and J are TRBV6-1 and TRBJ1-2, with D possibly TRBD1 on 5 matching bases. Germline V gene lookup returns CDR1 MNHNS and CDR2 SASEGT. This CDR3 has 11 amino acids. This CDR3 is CASDSDYGYTF. The CDR3 DNA sequence: TGTGCGAGCGACAGTGACTATGGCTACACCTTC.

This chain connects TRBV23-1 to TRBJ1-2; the match to TRBD1 covers 11 bases. TRBV23-1 is an open reading frame, and its role is uncertain. Trimming took 7 bases from V and 4 from J; bases not matched to a gene: 17. CDR3 length equals 18 residues. This chain's CDR3 is CASTSESGQGVARYGYTF. The CDR3 nucleotides are TGCGCCAGCACCTCAGAGTCGGGACAGGGGGTTGCTCGCTATGGCTACACCTTC.

This chain uses TRBV7-6 with TRBJ2-1; a possible D gene is TRBD2 (6 bases). The CDR3 has 17 residues. Per germline, CDR1 SGHVS and CDR2 FNYEAQ. Trimming stripped 1 base from V and 0 bases from J, with 13 bases between. CDR3 amino acids: CASSLVGGKSSYNEQFF. CDR3 nucleotide sequence: TGTGCCAGCAGCTTAGTTGGCGGGAAGAGCTCCTACAATGAGCAGTTCTTC. Full variable domain (rest looked up from reference TRBV7-6 and TRBJ2-1): GAGVSQSPRYKVTKRGQDVALRCDPISGHVSLYWYRQALGQGPEFLTYFNYEAQQDKSGLPNDRFSAERPEGSISTLTIQRTEQRDSAMYRCASSLVGGKSSYNEQFFGPGTRLTVL.